The present entry profiles one TCR beta chain with its context. The data were obtained in a study of T cell responses to AZD1222 COVID-19 vaccine. The protocol was immunoSEQ multiplex PCR, while the TCRdb copy is restricted to in-frame clones and leaves out a portion. The data show roughly 91,000 clones, about 92% seen once. The germline V gene has CDR1 MDHEN and CDR2 SYDVKM. Trimming cost V 0 bases and J 4 bases, with 13 bases left between them. The CDR3 runs to 16 residues. Material: peripheral blood, obtained on day 0 of AZD1222 vaccination. The source of this sequence is an adult in good health. V is TRBV28 and J is TRBJ1-3; D is perhaps TRBD1 (5 bases). The DNA for the CDR3 is TGTGCCAGCAGTTTATGGGACTTAGCAGGGGGAAACACCATATATTTT. Protein: CASSLWDLAGGNTIYF.